These T cell receptor beta chains were read from a single sample in a study of blood T cell repertoires in COVID-19. Clones were read by immunoSEQ multiplex PCR, and TCRdb kept only the in-frame ones, dropping some. The table lists 150,000 to 200,000 clones, roughly 82% of them singletons. Sequenced input: peripheral blood. These receptors were collected from a woman in her sixties with COVID-19, enrolled during active disease. Each CDR3 is given with its conserved first and last residue. The D gene is left open where the match is weak. Where a row states a size, it is once, few, many or the class of an expanded clone; other rows omit it.

cdr3_length	clone_size	v_call	d_call	j_call	cdr3_nt	cdr3_aa
14	.	TRBV5-1	TRBD2	TRBJ2-2	TGCGCCAGCAGCGGGGGACTAGCGATCGGGGAGCTGTTTTTT	CASSGGLAIGELFF
13	.	TRBV10-2	TRBD1	TRBJ1-2	TGCGCCAGCAGTGAAGGGGGACAGTATGGCTACACCTTC	CASSEGGQYGYTF
13	.	TRBV23-1	.	TRBJ1-6	TGCGCCAGCAGTCAATCCGGGGGTTCACCCCTCCACTTT	CASSQSGGSPLHF
13	.	TRBV30	TRBD1	TRBJ1-2	TGTGCCTGGAGTGTACAGGGACAGTCGGGCTACACCTTC	CAWSVQGQSGYTF
14	few	TRBV3-1/TRBV3-2	.	TRBJ2-1	TGTGCCAGCAGCCCTAGGCCTTACGGCAATGAGCAGTTCTTC	CASSPRPYGNEQFF
16	.	TRBV6-1	.	TRBJ2-7	TGTGCCAGCAGTGGAACCCCGGTGGGACTGACGTACGAGCAGTACTTC	CASSGTPVGLTYEQYF
14	few	TRBV5-6	TRBD2	TRBJ2-7	TGTGCCAGCAGTCACCCGACTAGCGGGACGGGGCAGTACTTC	CASSHPTSGTGQYF
15	.	TRBV6-9	TRBD2	TRBJ2-4	TGTGCCAGCAGTTCACTAGCGGGGGAAAAAAACATTCAGTACTTC	CASSSLAGEKNIQYF
12	.	TRBV28	.	TRBJ1-5	TGTGCCAGCTTCGGGATTCCGGAGCCCCAGCATTTT	CASFGIPEPQHF
22	.	TRBV12-5	.	TRBJ1-2	TGTGCTAGTGGTACCATGCCCTTGGAACCAGGGGTCTCAGTTACCACAAACTATGGCTACACCTTC	CASGTMPLEPGVSVTTNYGYTF
19	.	TRBV7-2	TRBD2	TRBJ2-7	TGTGCCAGCAGCTCACCGGGACTAGCGGGAGGGTGGGAAAGGTACGAGCAGTACTTC	CASSSPGLAGGWERYEQYF
13	.	TRBV7-2	.	TRBJ2-3	TGTGCCAGCAGCTCGAGGGCATCAGATACGCAGTATTTT	CASSSRASDTQYF
12	.	TRBV30	TRBD1	TRBJ1-4	TGTGCCTCGGGACAGGGTGTACGAAAACTGTTTTTT	CASGQGVRKLFF
13	.	TRBV3-1/TRBV3-2	.	TRBJ1-5	TGTGCCAGCAGCCAAGCCGGGGGTCAGCCCCAGCATTTT	CASSQAGGQPQHF
15	.	TRBV7-2	TRBD2	TRBJ2-1	TGTGCCAGCAGCTTAGTTGCGGGGGGCCTGAATGAGCAGTTCTTC	CASSLVAGGLNEQFF
13	.	TRBV28	.	TRBJ2-2	TGTGCCAGCAGTCCCCGAGTGGCCGGGGAGCTGTTTTTT	CASSPRVAGELFF
12	.	TRBV5-8	.	TRBJ1-1	TGTGCCAGCAGTATAGGGGAAACTGAAGCTTTCTTT	CASSIGETEAFF
14	.	TRBV28	TRBD1	TRBJ2-5	TGTGCCAGCAGTAAACGACAGGGTAAAGAGACCCAGTACTTC	CASSKRQGKETQYF
16	.	TRBV6-2/TRBV6-3	.	TRBJ2-1	TGTGCCAGCAGTTATGCCTCAGCGGTCGCTAACGATGAGCAGTTCTTC	CASSYASAVANDEQFF
12	.	TRBV29-1	TRBD1	TRBJ1-2	TGCAGCGTGGGGGACAGGGTCTCTGGCTACACCTTC	CSVGDRVSGYTF
11	once	TRBV2	.	TRBJ1-1	TGTGCCAGCAGTGCGGGACACCCTGCTTTCTTT	CASSAGHPAFF
15	.	TRBV9	.	TRBJ1-1	TGTGCCAGCAGCGTAGCTACGGGGAGGAACACTGAAGCTTTCTTT	CASSVATGRNTEAFF
15	.	TRBV10-3	.	TRBJ1-2	TGTGCCATCAGTGAAGTGGGGCCCTCTAACTATGGCTACACCTTC	CAISEVGPSNYGYTF
14	few	TRBV6-4	TRBD1	TRBJ1-2	TGTGCCAGCAGTGACGGGACAGGGGGCTATGGCTACACCTTC	CASSDGTGGYGYTF
15	once	TRBV5-6	TRBD2	TRBJ2-1	TGTGCCAGCAGCTCTGGACTAGCGAATTACAATGAGCAGTTCTTC	CASSSGLANYNEQFF
15	.	TRBV7-6	.	TRBJ2-3	TGTGCCAGCAGCCCCGATCAGGGAAGAAGGAATACGCAGTATTTT	CASSPDQGRRNTQYF
14	.	TRBV6-1	.	TRBJ1-2	TGTGCCAGCAGCAGGGCAGCTCTTAACTATGGCTACACCTTC	CASSRAALNYGYTF
15	few	TRBV6-5	TRBD2	TRBJ2-7	TGTGCCAGCGTAGGGAGCGGGGCAAGCTCCTACGAGCAGTACTTC	CASVGSGASSYEQYF
15	few	TRBV7-9	TRBD2	TRBJ2-3	TGTGCCAGCAGCGGACTAGCGGGAGGTGTAGATACGCAGTATTTT	CASSGLAGGVDTQYF
15	.	TRBV6-5	TRBD1	TRBJ1-1	TGTGCCAGCAGTCTCGACAGGGGGCCGAACACTGAAGCTTTCTTT	CASSLDRGPNTEAFF
17	.	TRBV6-6	TRBD2	TRBJ2-1	TGTGCCAGCAGTCCCCTCCTAGCGGGGGCCTCCTACAATGAGCAGTTCTTC	CASSPLLAGASYNEQFF
15	.	TRBV5-4	TRBD2	TRBJ2-1	TGTGCCAGCAGCCCAAGGGACCCTAGCGGGAAACCTCAGTTCTTC	CASSPRDPSGKPQFF
15	.	TRBV6-5	TRBD2	TRBJ2-3	TGTGCCAGCAGTTACTTGCGGGGGAGCACAGATACGCAGTATTTT	CASSYLRGSTDTQYF
17	once	TRBV19	.	TRBJ1-5	TGTGCCAGTAGTACTTACCCTGGGGGGGACTTCGGGCAGCCCCAGCATTTT	CASSTYPGGDFGQPQHF
14	.	TRBV18	.	TRBJ1-1	TGTGCCAGCTCACTTAACAGGGAGAACACTGAAGCTTTCTTT	CASSLNRENTEAFF
19	.	TRBV7-2	.	TRBJ2-1	TGTGCCAGCAGCTTACGTGGGAGTATTGGGGGCTCGTTATACAATGAGCAGTTCTTC	CASSLRGSIGGSLYNEQFF
14	.	TRBV5-1	TRBD2	TRBJ2-7	TGCGCCAGCAGCTTGAGACTAGCGGGAGACGAGCAGTACTTC	CASSLRLAGDEQYF
14	few	TRBV7-8	TRBD1	TRBJ1-2	TGTGCCAGCAGCTTCCGGACAGGGAAAGAAGGCTACACCTTC	CASSFRTGKEGYTF
15	.	TRBV4-3	.	TRBJ2-7	TGCGCCAGCAGCCAAGAAAGCGCTATCACCTACGAGCAGTACTTC	CASSQESAITYEQYF
16	.	TRBV6-5	TRBD1	TRBJ2-2	TGTGCCAGCAGTTACAGGGGGACAGGTGATCCCGGGGAGCTGTTTTTT	CASSYRGTGDPGELFF
16	few	TRBV7-2	.	TRBJ2-4	TGTGCCAGCAGCTTAATTTTTGGGGGGGCCAAAAACATTCAGTACTTC	CASSLIFGGAKNIQYF
14	.	TRBV4-1	.	TRBJ2-3	TGCGCCAGCAGCCAAGTGGTGCGCCCAGGTACGCAGTATTTT	CASSQVVRPGTQYF
13	.	TRBV14	.	TRBJ2-3	TGTGCCAGCAGCCTATCTTATCAGGGAACGCAGTATTTT	CASSLSYQGTQYF
15	.	TRBV11-2	.	TRBJ2-5	TGTGCCAGCAGCCCGTCGGCCAGGCACCAAGAGACCCAGTACTTC	CASSPSARHQETQYF